The 26 T cell receptor beta chains below were found in one sample sequenced in a study of blood T cell repertoires in COVID-19. Sequenced by immunoSEQ multiplex PCR; TCRdb stores in-frame clones only, minus some. The sample shows approximately 68,000 clones, 80% to 85% of them seen only once. Sequenced material: peripheral blood. The receptors derive from a human donor in a cohort sampled during active COVID-19.

This clone was detected once. The chain couples TRBV6-5 to TRBJ2-7, with 8 positions matching TRBD1. Germline V CDR1 and CDR2: MNHEY, SVGAGI. The CDR3 is made up of 15 amino acids. Unmatched junction bases numbered 11, after V lost 5 bases and J lost 5 bases. Here the CDR3 DNA reads TGTGCCAGCAGTCCCCGCCCGGGACAGGTCAACGAGCAGTACTTC. It codes for CASSPRPGQVNEQYF.

The rearrangement joins TRBV27 to TRBJ2-6, with 14 bases lining up with TRBD2. Trimming cost V 5 bases and J 0 bases; bases outside gene matches: 6. This CDR3 is built from 19 residues. Germline lookup yields CDR1 MNHEY and CDR2 SMNVEV (reference sequence). Here the CDR3 DNA reads TGTGCCAGCAGTCCGGGACTAGCGGGAGTTCCCTCTGGGGCCAACGTCCTGACTTTC. Translated, it gives CASSPGLAGVPSGANVLTF.

V and J are TRBV11-2 and TRBJ2-3, with TRBD1 matching over 11 bases. Losses at the gene ends were 7 bases for V and 5 bases for J; bases not matched to a gene: 8. Per the germline V gene, CDR1 is SGHAT and CDR2 is FQNNGV. This CDR3 contains 15 residues. The CDR3: CASTLGTGGQDTQYF. CDR3 sequence (DNA): TGTGCCAGCACCCTCGGGACAGGGGGGCAAGATACGCAGTATTTT.

V is TRBV28 and J is TRBJ2-2; TRBD2 agrees at 10 bases. Unmatched junction bases numbered 8, after V lost 5 bases and J lost 2 bases. The CDR3 runs to 17 residues. Germline CDR1 is MDHEN and CDR2 is SYDVKM. In DNA form, the CDR3 reads TGTGCCAGCAGTCCAAGGCTAGCGGGAGTCAACACCGGGGAGCTGTTTTTT. Translation gives CASSPRLAGVNTGELFF.

This chain links TRBV30 with TRBJ1-1, with D unclear. V lost 0 bases to trimming and J lost 0 bases, with 5 bases between them. Per the germline V gene, CDR1 is GTSNPN and CDR2 is SVGIG (reference sequence). The CDR3 runs 13 residues. CDR3 loop: CAWSVQVNTEAFF. Written as DNA, the CDR3 is TGTGCCTGGAGTGTACAAGTGAACACTGAAGCTTTCTTT.

CDR3 region: CASSSPRGGWGTDTQYF. The CDR3 region has the DNA TGTGCCAGCAGTTCCCCCAGGGGAGGGTGGGGCACAGATACGCAGTATTTT. The chain couples TRBV28 to TRBJ2-3, with TRBD2 as a possible D gene (7 bases). Looked up from germline, CDR1 is MDHEN and CDR2 is SYDVKM. This CDR3 has 17 residues. V lost 4 bases and J lost 1, with 18 bases in between.

V gene TRBV9 combines with J gene TRBJ2-2; 12 bases fit TRBD2. CDR3 length: 17 residues. Germline CDR1 SGDLS, CDR2 YYNGEE. The V and J ends lost 3 bases and 4 bases, in that order; junction bases with no gene match: 7. CDR3 coding DNA: TGTGCCAGCAGCGGAAGACTAGCGGGAGTGGGCACCGGGGAGCTGTTTTTT. Amino acid sequence: CASSGRLAGVGTGELFF.

The rearrangement uses TRBV2 and TRBJ1-1; D gene ambiguous. This CDR3 is built from 14 residues. Trimming shortened V by 7 bases and J by 0 bases, and 12 bases separated the two germline ends. Germline V gene lookup returns CDR1 SNHLY and CDR2 FYNNEI. The CDR3: CASILQNMNTEAFF. In nucleotides, the CDR3 is TGTGCCAGCATCCTACAGAACATGAACACTGAAGCTTTCTTT.

The genes are TRBV27 and TRBJ1-2, with 7 bases lining up with TRBD1. This CDR3 is built from 14 residues. From germline, CDR1 is MNHEY and CDR2 SMNVEV (reference sequence). J was trimmed by 7 bases and V by 3 bases; bases with no gene match: 8. The CDR3 loop reads CASSFGTGEGGYTF. The CDR3 DNA reads as TGTGCCAGCAGTTTCGGAACAGGGGAAGGTGGCTACACCTTC.

The rearrangement joins TRBV27 to TRBJ2-5; TRBD2 matches 7 bases. This CDR3 region has 14 residues. The germline V gene encodes CDR1 MNHEY and CDR2 SMNVEV (reference sequence). The V and J ends lost 2 bases and 4 bases, in that order; junction bases with no gene match: 4. The CDR3 reads CASSLLPGGETQYF. CDR3 in DNA: TGTGCCAGCAGTTTACTCCCGGGAGGAGAGACCCAGTACTTC.

As DNA, the CDR3 is TGTGCCAGCACCACCGGGACAGGGGGCGACTATGAAGCTTTCTTT. This gives the protein CASTTGTGGDYEAFF. The chain couples TRBV25-1 to TRBJ1-1; TRBD1 agrees at 12 bases. This CDR3 region has 15 residues. J lost 7 bases, V lost 7 bases, and 10 bases had no gene match. Germline V gene data show CDR1 as MGHDK and CDR2 as SYGVNS.

This clone was detected only a few times. The CDR3 coding sequence is TGCGCCAGCAGCCAAGATCCTACCGGAGACACTGAAGCTTTCTTT. Amino acid sequence: CASSQDPTGDTEAFF. The J gene is TRBJ1-1, the V gene TRBV4-3; no clear D. This CDR3 has 15 residues. The germline V gene has CDR1 LGHNA and CDR2 YSLEER. Trimming cost V 0 bases and J 3 bases, with 11 bases left between them.

The chain joins TRBV6-5 to TRBJ2-2; TRBD2 matches 7 bases. This CDR3 is built from 14 residues. Germline-derived CDR1 and CDR2 are MNHEY and SVGAGI. V dropped 2 bases and J dropped 4; count of bases not matched to a gene: 1. CDR3 sequence: CASSYGGSTGELFF. The CDR3 coding sequence is TGTGCCAGCAGTTACGGCGGGAGCACCGGGGAGCTGTTTTTT.

CDR3 sequence reads: CASSIIYEQYF. CDR3 coding DNA: TGTGCCAGCAGTATAATTTACGAGCAGTACTTC. The chain is built from TRBV27 and TRBJ2-7; D remains unclear. This CDR3 contains 11 residues. The germline V gene encodes CDR1 MNHEY and CDR2 SMNVEV (reference sequence). Trimming took off 5 bases at V and 4 bases at J, with 6 bases between the two ends.

J is TRBJ2-7 and V is TRBV7-8; TRBD2 matches 11 bases. Trimming cost V 3 bases and J 2 bases; bases outside gene matches: 6. In germline, CDR1 is SGHVS, CDR2 FQNEAQ. This CDR3 region has 16 residues. CDR3 DNA sequence: TGTGCCAGCAGCTTGGAACTAGCGGGAGCGACCTACGAGCAGTACTTC. Translated: CASSLELAGATYEQYF.

The V call is TRBV4-2, the J call TRBJ2-7; 11 nucleotides line up with TRBD2. In germline, CDR1 is LGHNA, CDR2 YNFKEQ. V lost 2 bases to trimming and J lost 4 bases; unmatched junction nucleotides: 4. This CDR3 region has 15 residues. The CDR3: CASSQQTSGTYEQYF. In nucleotides, the CDR3 is TGTGCCAGCAGCCAACAGACTAGCGGGACGTACGAGCAGTACTTC.

The rearrangement links TRBV6-5 to TRBJ2-7, with 7 bases that match TRBD1. This CDR3 contains 15 residues. Germline-derived CDR1 and CDR2 are MNHEY and SVGAGI. V dropped 0 bases and J dropped 3; count of bases not matched to a gene: 5. CDR3 bases: TGTGCCAGCAGTTACTCTAACAGGGGCCTCTACGAGCAGTACTTC. This gives the protein CASSYSNRGLYEQYF.

The chain employs TRBV7-2 and TRBJ1-4, with D uncertain. CDR1 is SGHTA, CDR2 FQGNSA, per germline. The CDR3 spans 11 residues. Trimming stripped 5 bases from V and 10 bases from J, with 8 bases between. The CDR3 sequence is CASSDSGKLFF. For the CDR3, the DNA is TGTGCCAGCAGCGATAGCGGAAAACTGTTTTTT.

V usage is TRBV10-3 and J usage is TRBJ1-4; D gene uncertain. The V gene's germline CDR1 is ENHRY and CDR2 SYGVKD. This CDR3 has 13 amino acids. CDR3 loop: CASQYATNEKLFF. For the CDR3, the DNA is TGTGCTAGTCAATATGCAACTAATGAAAAACTGTTTTTT.

This sequence joins TRBV27 and TRBJ2-1; perhaps TRBD2 as D (6 bases). The germline V gene encodes CDR1 MNHEY and CDR2 SMNVEV (reference sequence). This CDR3 has 13 amino acids. V lost 2 bases, J lost 8 bases, and 10 bases lay in between. CDR3 DNA sequence: TGTGCCAGCAGTTTAGGAGGGGACCATGAGCAGTTCTTC. It encodes CASSLGGDHEQFF.

The V call is TRBV9, the J call TRBJ1-2, with TRBD1 identical over 8 bases. The V gene end was trimmed by 4 bases and the J gene end by 7 bases; junction bases not matched to a gene: 9. The CDR3 extends over 14 amino acids. From germline, CDR1 is SGDLS and CDR2 YYNGEE. As DNA, the CDR3 is TGTGCCAGCAGCCCGTCCCAGACAGGGGCTGGCTACACCTTC. It is translated as CASSPSQTGAGYTF.

The V and J genes are TRBV11-2 and TRBJ1-1, with unresolved D. This CDR3 has 15 residues. CDR1 and CDR2 from the germline V gene are SGHAT and FQNNGV. The V and J ends lost 4 bases and 4 bases respectively, with 16 bases between them. CDR3 nucleotides: TGTGCCAGCAGCTCCGGACCCGAGGGAAGCACTGAAGCTTTCTTT. It translates to CASSSGPEGSTEAFF.

This rearrangement joins TRBV9 to TRBJ1-4, with D perhaps TRBD1 (5 bases). The V gene lost 2 bases and the J gene lost 1 base, with 9 bases spanning the gap. The CDR3 has 15 amino acids. CDR1 and CDR2 from the germline V gene are SGDLS and YYNGEE. The CDR3 is CASSVSRETNEKLFF. The CDR3, as DNA: TGTGCCAGCAGCGTCTCCAGGGAAACTAATGAAAAACTGTTTTTT. The whole variable domain, filled in from reference TRBV9 and TRBJ1-4, reads DSGVTQTPKHLITATGQRVTLRCSPRSGDLSVYWYQQSLDQGLQFLIQYYNGEERAKGNILERFSAQQFPDLHSELNLSSLELGDSALYFCASSVSRETNEKLFFGSGTQLSVL.

J is TRBJ2-2 and V is TRBV30, with TRBD1 identical over 11 bases. This CDR3 contains 14 residues. Trimming at V came to 7 bases and at J to 3 bases, leaving 4 bases not matched to a gene. Per germline, CDR1 GTSNPN and CDR2 SVGIG (reference sequence). The CDR3 loop is CALGQGVDTGELFF. The CDR3 DNA is TGTGCCTTGGGACAGGGGGTCGACACCGGGGAGCTGTTTTTT.

This clone was picked up one time. The chain employs TRBV30 and TRBJ2-1; D is ambiguous. Germline CDR1 and CDR2: GTSNPN and SVGIG (reference sequence). The CDR3 has 15 residues. Trimming removed 2 bases at V and 0 bases at J, with 11 bases between. CDR3 in amino acids: CAWSKLSSSYNEQFF. The CDR3 nucleotides are TGTGCCTGGAGTAAACTTTCTAGCTCCTACAATGAGCAGTTCTTC.

With regard to this clone: The identical CDR3 is also encoded by other nucleotide sequences in the sample. The rearrangement uses TRBV28 and TRBJ2-5; D possibly corresponds to TRBD2 (6 bases). The CDR3 has 12 residues. V dropped 8 bases and J dropped 2 bases, with 9 bases sitting between them. The germline V gene encodes CDR1 MDHEN and CDR2 SYDVKM. The CDR3 DNA is TGTGCCAGCCGGAGGGATCAAGAGACCCAGTACTTC. It is translated as CASRRDQETQYF.